Below are 9 T cell receptor beta chains sequenced from a single sample in a study of cytomegalovirus exposure and HLA in healthy donors. PCR employed 60 Vbeta and 13 Jbeta primers. Data came from immunoSEQ multiplex PCR; TCRdb stores just in-frame clones and leaves some out. Here the sample spans 130,000 or so clones, around 9% being singletons. Sequenced material: PBMCs. These receptors were obtained from a woman between 40 and 50 years old in good health and CMV-seropositive.

J is TRBJ1-3 and V is TRBV19; possible D gene TRBD1, 6 bases. CDR1 and CDR2 (germline): LNHDA, SQIVND (reference sequence). Trimming removed 7 bases at V and 0 bases at J, with 13 bases between. The CDR3 extends over 15 amino acids. CDR3 coding DNA: TGTGCCAGTATTCTTGACAGGTACTCTGGAAACACCATATATTTT. Amino acids: CASILDRYSGNTIYF.

This chain uses TRBV5-1 with TRBJ2-2, with 7 bases lining up with TRBD1. The CDR3 runs 15 residues. Germline lookup yields CDR1 SGHRS and CDR2 YFSETQ. V shed 6 bases and J 0 bases; nucleotides not matched to a gene: 5. CDR3 amino acids: CASTTGAPNTGELFF. CDR3 DNA: TGCGCCAGCACTACAGGGGCCCCGAACACCGGGGAGCTGTTTTTT.

This clone was counted only a few times. This chain connects TRBV10-1 to TRBJ1-6, with 7 bases that match TRBD1. Germline V gene data show CDR1 as WNHNN and CDR2 as SYGVQD (reference sequence). J lost 9 bases, V lost 4 bases, and 6 bases had no gene match. The CDR3 runs to 14 residues. The CDR3 sequence is CASSVQGLGSPLHF. In DNA form, the CDR3 reads TGCGCCAGCAGTGTACAGGGGCTCGGTTCACCCCTCCACTTT.

The rearrangement uses TRBV29-1 and TRBJ2-5, with a tentative D call TRBD1 (5 bases). The germline V and J ends were trimmed by 7 bases and 4 bases, with 13 bases remaining between them. The CDR3 runs to 12 residues. Germline-derived CDR1 and CDR2 are SQVTM and ANQGSEA. CDR3 region: CSADGASETQYF. In nucleotides, the CDR3 is TGCAGCGCGGATGGGGCGTCAGAGACCCAGTACTTC.

For the CDR3, the DNA is TGTGCCAGCAGCCCCGGCCAGGGGGCAGGCTACACCTTC. Translation: CASSPGQGAGYTF. The chain employs TRBV7-9 and TRBJ1-2; 8 nucleotides match TRBD1. Germline lookup yields CDR1 SEHNR and CDR2 FQNEAQ (reference sequence). The V and J ends lost 5 bases and 8 bases, in that order; junction bases with no gene match: 7. This CDR3 comprises 13 residues.

This rearrangement joins TRBV9 to TRBJ2-3; 8 nucleotides align to TRBD2. Germline V gene lookup returns CDR1 SGDLS and CDR2 YYNGEE. CDR3 length equals 16 residues. V was clipped by 3 bases and J by 2 bases; unmatched bases: 8. CDR3 residues: CASSARGGDSTDTQYF. The CDR3 DNA follows: TGTGCCAGCAGCGCCCGGGGGGGCGATTCCACAGATACGCAGTATTTT. Together with reference TRBV9 and TRBJ2-3, the CDR3 gives the full variable domain: DSGVTQTPKHLITATGQRVTLRCSPRSGDLSVYWYQQSLDQGLQFLIQYYNGEERAKGNILERFSAQQFPDLHSELNLSSLELGDSALYFCASSARGGDSTDTQYFGPGTRLTVL.

V is TRBV10-3 and J is TRBJ2-1; D unresolved. Looked up from germline, CDR1 is ENHRY and CDR2 is SYGVKD. V dropped 1 base and J dropped 8 bases, with 6 bases sitting between them. This CDR3 comprises 12 residues. CDR3 sequence reads: CAISEFRDEQFF. CDR3 in DNA: TGTGCCATCAGTGAGTTTCGGGATGAGCAGTTCTTC.

This clone was counted a few times. The chain links TRBV19 to TRBJ1-3; 7 nucleotides match TRBD1. The CDR3 has 15 amino acids. The germline gives CDR1 LNHDA, CDR2 SQIVND (reference sequence). J was trimmed by 2 bases and V by 3 bases; bases with no gene match: 4. The CDR3: CASSISGGTGNTIYF. The CDR3 bases are TGTGCCAGTAGTATTTCAGGGGGGACTGGAAACACCATATATTTT.

This clone was counted only a few times. This sequence joins TRBV5-6 and TRBJ2-3; 8 bases agree with TRBD1. V gave up 4 bases and J gave up 7 bases; unmatched junction bases: 11. This CDR3 contains 15 residues. The germline V gene encodes CDR1 SGHDT and CDR2 YYEEEE. The CDR3 here is CASSPVAGGGNTQYF. CDR3 DNA: TGTGCCAGCAGCCCGGTGGCAGGGGGCGGGAATACGCAGTATTTT. The variable domain in full, with the rest retrieved from reference TRBV5-6 and TRBJ2-3, is DAGVTQSPTHLIKTRGQQVTLRCSPKSGHDTVSWYQQALGQGPQFIFQYYEEEERQRGNFPDRFSGHQFPNYSSELNVNALLLGDSALYLCASSPVAGGGNTQYFGPGTRLTVL.